This note documents a single TCR beta chain sequence. TCRdb's table, derived via immunoSEQ multiplex PCR, lists solely in-frame clones and lacks some. The sample contains approximately 1.5 million clones, about 98% of which appear only once. This entry belongs to a study of shared clonotypes between healthy human individuals. As for the study in general: Three CD4 naive, three CD4 memory, two CD8 naive and one CD8 memory plate were used per donor.

Trimming left V 4 bases short and J 8 bases short, with 18 bases between. This CDR3 spans 14 amino acids. CDR1 is SQVTM and CDR2 is ANQGSEA in the germline V gene. CD4+ cells yielded CD45RA+ naive and CD45RA-negative memory subsets. Source material: naive CD4+ T cells sorted from blood. Subset of the sample: CD45RA+ positively selected. The sequence was obtained from a man younger than 40 in good health. The gene calls are TRBV29-1 and TRBJ2-1; D may be TRBD1 or TRBD2 (5 bases each). DNA of the CDR3: TGCAGCGTTGTTGGGACCCAGAGGGAGCATGAGCAGTTCTTC. It translates to CSVVGTQREHEQFF.